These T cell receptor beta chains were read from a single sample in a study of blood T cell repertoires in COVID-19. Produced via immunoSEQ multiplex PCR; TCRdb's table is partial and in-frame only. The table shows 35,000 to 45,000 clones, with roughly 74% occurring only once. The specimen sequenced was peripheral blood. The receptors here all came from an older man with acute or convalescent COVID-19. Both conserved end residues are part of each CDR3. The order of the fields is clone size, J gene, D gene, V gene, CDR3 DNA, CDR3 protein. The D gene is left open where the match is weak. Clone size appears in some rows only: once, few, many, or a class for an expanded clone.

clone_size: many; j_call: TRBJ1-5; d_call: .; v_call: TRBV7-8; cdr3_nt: TGTGCCAGCAGCGTATACCGGGACACCAAAAAGCCCCAGCATTTT; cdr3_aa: CASSVYRDTKKPQHF
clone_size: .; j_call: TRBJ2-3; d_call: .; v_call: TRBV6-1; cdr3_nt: TGTGCCAGCAGTGAAGCGGCTCCAGGGAGGGATACGCAGTATTTT; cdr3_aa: CASSEAAPGRDTQYF
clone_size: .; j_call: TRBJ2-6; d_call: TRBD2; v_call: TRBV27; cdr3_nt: TGTGCCAGCGCGGGGGGGCGATCCGGGGCCAACGTCCTGACTTTC; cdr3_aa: CASAGGRSGANVLTF
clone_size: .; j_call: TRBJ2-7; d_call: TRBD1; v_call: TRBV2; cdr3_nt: TGTGCCAGCAGTGATGACAGGGGCCACGAGCAGTACTTC; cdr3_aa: CASSDDRGHEQYF
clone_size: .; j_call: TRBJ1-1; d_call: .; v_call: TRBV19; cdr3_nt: TGTGCCAGTAGTCCTTGGGACACCGTGACCAAAGCTTTCTTT; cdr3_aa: CASSPWDTVTKAFF
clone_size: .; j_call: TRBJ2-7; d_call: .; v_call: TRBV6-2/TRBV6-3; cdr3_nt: TGTGCCAGCAGTTCCCGGAAGGGGGCCTACGAGCAGTACTTC; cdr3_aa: CASSSRKGAYEQYF
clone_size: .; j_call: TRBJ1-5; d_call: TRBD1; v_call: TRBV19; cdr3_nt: TGTGCCAGTACCTCGACAGGGGTTGCTCAGCCCCAGCATTTT; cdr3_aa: CASTSTGVAQPQHF
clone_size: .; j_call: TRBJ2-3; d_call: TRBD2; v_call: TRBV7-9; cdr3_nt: TGTGCCAGCAGCCCTAGCGGGGCTAGCACAGATACGCAGTATTTT; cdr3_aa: CASSPSGASTDTQYF
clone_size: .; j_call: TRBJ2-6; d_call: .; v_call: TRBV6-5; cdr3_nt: TGTGCCAGCACCCTACCCTCCTCTGGGGCCAACGTCCTGACTTTC; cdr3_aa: CASTLPSSGANVLTF
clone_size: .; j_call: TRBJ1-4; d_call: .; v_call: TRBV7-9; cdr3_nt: TGTGCCAGCAGCTCCCCCCAAGGGGCTCTCGAAAAACTGTTTTTT; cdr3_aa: CASSSPQGALEKLFF
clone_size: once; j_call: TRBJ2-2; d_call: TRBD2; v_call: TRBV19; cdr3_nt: TGTGCCAGTAGTATTGAGGTAGCGGGAGGGACCGGGGAGCTGTTTTTT; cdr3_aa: CASSIEVAGGTGELFF
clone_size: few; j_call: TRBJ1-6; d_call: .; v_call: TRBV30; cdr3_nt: TGTGCCTGGACAGAGGTGAATAATTCACCCCTCCACTTT; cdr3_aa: CAWTEVNNSPLHF
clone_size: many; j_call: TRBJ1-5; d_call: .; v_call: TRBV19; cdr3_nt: TGTGCCAGTAGCTACAGGGAGGGGGGCAATCAGCCCCAGCATTTT; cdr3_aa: CASSYREGGNQPQHF
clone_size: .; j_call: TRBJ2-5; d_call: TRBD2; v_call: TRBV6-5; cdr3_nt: TGTGCCAGCAGTTACACCGGCGGGGGGACCCAGTACTTC; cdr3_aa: CASSYTGGGTQYF